A selection of T cell receptor beta chains follows, all from one sample in a study of cytotoxic CD8 clonotypes in ibrutinib-treated CLL. Libraries were prepared by immunoSEQ multiplex PCR; TCRdb keeps only in-frame clonotypes and omits some of them. The repertoire includes 270,000 or so clones, roughly three quarters of them detected once, and about 5.7% sits in the top ten. Sequenced material: PBMCs, taken at disease progression, from a patient treated with ibrutinib. These receptors were taken from a human donor with chronic lymphocytic leukemia. The CDR3 runs from the conserved cysteine through the conserved F or W. Each record gives: J gene, clone size, D gene, V gene, CDR3 length, CDR3 DNA, CDR3 protein. The D gene is left open where the match is weak. Clone size is shown for a subset of rows, as once, few, many or a class of expanded clone.

>TRBJ1-1|.|TRBD1|TRBV7-8|15
TGTGCCAGCAGCTCTACTGCGTACAACAGGGGGGAAGCTTTCTTT
CASSSTAYNRGEAFF
>TRBJ2-2|.|.|TRBV2|15
TGTGCCAGCAGTGTCGGTACAGGGACCACCGGGGAGCTGTTTTTT
CASSVGTGTTGELFF
>TRBJ1-2|.|.|TRBV7-8|14
TGTGCCAGCAGCTTAATTTCAGGGAACTATGGCTACACCTTC
CASSLISGNYGYTF
>TRBJ2-3|.|TRBD2|TRBV11-3|18
TGTGCCAGCAGCTTAGATGGGAGCGGGGACGCACTCACAGATACGCAGTATTTT
CASSLDGSGDALTDTQYF
>TRBJ1-5|once|TRBD1|TRBV10-3|16
TGTGCCATCAGTGAGAGTGAGACAGGGGGCCTCCAGCCCCAGCATTTT
CAISESETGGLQPQHF
>TRBJ2-4|few|TRBD1|TRBV7-3|16
TGTGCCAGCAGCTTAAGCCCGACAGGGGGCATGGACATTCAGTACTTC
CASSLSPTGGMDIQYF
>TRBJ1-2|.|.|TRBV7-9|12
TGTGCCAGCAGCTTCCAGGGCGGAGGCTACACCTTC
CASSFQGGGYTF
>TRBJ2-7|.|.|TRBV4-1|14
TGCGCCAGCAGCCCCCGCCCCAGCAGCTACGAGCAGTACTTC
CASSPRPSSYEQYF
>TRBJ2-3|once|TRBD2|TRBV9|16
TGTGCCAGCAGCGTAGTAACGGGGGGGGGCACAGATACGCAGTATTTT
CASSVVTGGGTDTQYF
>TRBJ2-7|few|TRBD1|TRBV27|20
TGTGCCAGCAGTTTATCGGGCGATTTGAGTTCGCCAGGGGGCGGATACGAGCAGTACTTC
CASSLSGDLSSPGGGYEQYF
>TRBJ2-3|.|.|TRBV6-5|14
TGTGCCAGCAGTTACGAACTGCACACAGATACGCAGTATTTT
CASSYELHTDTQYF
>TRBJ2-5|.|TRBD1|TRBV19|15
TGTGCCAGTAGTATAGTTGTGGGGACAGGTGAGACCCAGTACTTC
CASSIVVGTGETQYF
>TRBJ2-1|.|.|TRBV7-6|15
TGTGCCAGCAGCTTAGGTAGTATCTCCTACAATGAGCAGTTCTTC
CASSLGSISYNEQFF
>TRBJ2-7|.|TRBD1|TRBV5-1|15
TGCGCCAGCAGCTCGGCGTGGGACAGGGGGTGGGAGCAGTACTTC
CASSSAWDRGWEQYF
>TRBJ1-2|.|.|TRBV28|13
TGTGCCAGCAGTTTATTGGCAGGAGGTGGCTACACCTTC
CASSLLAGGGYTF
>TRBJ2-2|few|.|TRBV21-1|16
TGTGCCAGCACCGCTCCGGGACAGGGAAACACCGGGGAGCTGTTTTTT
CASTAPGQGNTGELFF
>TRBJ1-5|.|TRBD1|TRBV19|16
TGTGCCAGTAGTATTACGGGACAGTATAGCAATCAGCCCCAGCATTTT
CASSITGQYSNQPQHF
>TRBJ1-5|.|.|TRBV6-1|13
TGTGCCAGCAGTGGAGGGGGAAATCAGCCCCAGCATTTT
CASSGGGNQPQHF
>TRBJ2-5|.|.|TRBV12-5|13
TGTGCTAGTGGACAAGACTTTCAAGAGACCCAGTACTTC
CASGQDFQETQYF
>TRBJ2-1|.|.|TRBV9|13
TGTGCCAGCAGCGTGGGAAGGAACAATGAGCAGTTCTTC
CASSVGRNNEQFF
>TRBJ2-7|.|.|TRBV19|12
TGTGCCAGCTCCGGGAATTTCTACGAGCAGTACTTC
CASSGNFYEQYF
>TRBJ1-4|.|.|TRBV7-6|13
TGTGCCAGCAGCTTATCCGCAGGGGACCTCTTGTTTTTT
CASSLSAGDLLFF
>TRBJ2-7|once|.|TRBV15|17
TGTGCCACCAGCAGAGTGCTGGGCCGAACGAGCTCCTACGAGCAGTACTTC
CATSRVLGRTSSYEQYF
>TRBJ1-5|.|TRBD1|TRBV2|15
TGTGCCAGCAGTCCTCAGGACAGGTTCAATCAGCCCCAGCATTTT
CASSPQDRFNQPQHF
>TRBJ2-5|.|.|TRBV11-3|13
TGTGCCAGCAGCTTAGGGAGGGAGACGACCCAGTACTTC
CASSLGRETTQYF
>TRBJ2-3|.|.|TRBV25-1|14
TGTGCCAGCAGCCTGGACACCTACACAGATACGCAGTATTTT
CASSLDTYTDTQYF
>TRBJ2-2|.|TRBD2|TRBV4-3|16
TGCGCCAGCAGCCAGGGACTAGCGGTGGGCACCGGGGAGCTGTTTTTT
CASSQGLAVGTGELFF
>TRBJ1-2|.|TRBD1|TRBV29-1|14
TGCAGCGTTAACTCACCGACAGGGTTCGACGGCTACACCTTC
CSVNSPTGFDGYTF
>TRBJ2-2|.|.|TRBV7-9|16
TGTGCCAGCAGCTTAGTTGGCTTTTCGAACACCGGGGAGCTGTTTTTT
CASSLVGFSNTGELFF
>TRBJ2-5|.|.|TRBV7-2|11
TGTGCCAGCAGCTTAGTTGGGGAGGCCCACTTC
CASSLVGEAHF
>TRBJ1-1|few|.|TRBV6-4|12
TGTGCCAGCTACCTGAAGTGGGTTGAAGCTTTCTTT
CASYLKWVEAFF
>TRBJ1-1|.|.|TRBV10-3|12
TGTGCCATCAGTGAGTGGGGCACTGAAGCTTTCTTT
CAISEWGTEAFF
>TRBJ1-1|.|.|TRBV5-1|15
TGCGCCAGCAGCTTGGCTGAGGGCCGTCTGACTGAAGCTTTCTTT
CASSLAEGRLTEAFF
>TRBJ2-1|.|TRBD2|TRBV11-2|16
TGTGCCAGCAGTCGGACTAGCGGGGGCTCCTACAATGAGCAGTTCTTC
CASSRTSGGSYNEQFF
>TRBJ2-7|few|.|TRBV29-1|11
TGCAGCGTTGAGGAGGGCTACGAGCAGTACTTC
CSVEEGYEQYF
>TRBJ1-1|.|.|TRBV6-1|14
TGTGCCAGCAAGGTTCGGGTCATGAACACTGAAGCTTTCTTT
CASKVRVMNTEAFF
>TRBJ2-3|.|TRBD2|TRBV10-3|15
TGTGCCATCACCGACGGTGGGGGGGGGACAGATACGCAGTATTTT
CAITDGGGGTDTQYF
>TRBJ2-7|.|TRBD1|TRBV6-1|14
TGTGCCAGCAGTAAGACAGGGGGCCTATCCGAGCAGTACTTC
CASSKTGGLSEQYF
>TRBJ2-7|.|.|TRBV6-5|14
TGTGCCAGTGGGTTATCGGTTCAGGGGTACGAGCAGTACTTC
CASGLSVQGYEQYF
>TRBJ1-5|.|.|TRBV5-1|16
TGCGCCAGCAGCCCGACCCCGCTGTATAGCAATCAGCCCCAGCATTTT
CASSPTPLYSNQPQHF
>TRBJ2-1|.|.|TRBV19|16
TGTGCCAGTAGTCTTACAGGGCTAAGCTCCTACAATGAGCAGTTCTTC
CASSLTGLSSYNEQFF
>TRBJ1-2|.|.|TRBV6-1|12
TGTGCCAGCAGGACCACAGGGTTGGGCTACACCTTC
CASRTTGLGYTF
>TRBJ2-1|.|TRBD1|TRBV29-1|13
TGCAGCGTTGTCAACAGGGGTGTCGCTGAGCAGTTCTTC
CSVVNRGVAEQFF
>TRBJ2-3|.|.|TRBV29-1|13
TGCAGCGTTGGCGAGAGGTTCTCTGATACGCAGTATTTT
CSVGERFSDTQYF
>TRBJ1-2|few|.|TRBV28|13
TGTGCCAGCAGTTTCCGCAGGGGCTATGGCTACACCTTC
CASSFRRGYGYTF
>TRBJ2-1|.|TRBD1|TRBV2|12
TGTGCCCGTGGACAGGGAAGGAATGAGCAGTTCTTC
CARGQGRNEQFF
>TRBJ1-2|.|TRBD1|TRBV5-4|15
TGTGCCAGCAGCCCCGGGACAGCACCCCTCTATGGCTACACCTTC
CASSPGTAPLYGYTF
>TRBJ1-2|.|.|TRBV6-6|14
TGTGCCAGCAGTTACTCGATTTCCGACTATGGCTACACCTTC
CASSYSISDYGYTF
>TRBJ1-2|.|.|TRBV10-2|12
TGCGCCAGCAGTGAGTCGGGGGGAGGCTACACCTTC
CASSESGGGYTF
>TRBJ2-3|few|TRBD2|TRBV13|15
TGTGCCAGCAGCCTAGGACTAGCACTCACAGATACGCAGTATTTT
CASSLGLALTDTQYF